This note documents a single T cell receptor beta chain sequence. The repertoire was sequenced with immunoSEQ multiplex PCR; TCRdb's copy has only in-frame clones and lacks some. This table holds some 250,000 clones, around 87% found once. Seattle patient enrollment occurred during active infection, with longitudinal follow-up thereafter. The entry originates in a study of blood T cell repertoires in COVID-19. Study information: Researchers got acute and convalescent COVID-19 samples from the United States, Italy and Spain. Sources were T cells, B-cell-depleted T cells, or PBMCs; the material itself was cDNA or gDNA.

The CDR3 runs 13 residues. CDR1 KGHSH and CDR2 LQKENI come from the germline V gene. Unmatched junction bases numbered 7, after V lost 5 bases and J lost 9 bases. The sequence derives from a woman aged 55 to 70 with COVID-19, enrolled during active disease. Sequenced sample: peripheral blood. V is TRBV18 and J is TRBJ2-5, with TRBD1 matching over 9 bases. CDR3 bases: TGTGCCAGCTCAACGGACAGGGGTGCGGCCCAGTACTTC. Its translation is CASSTDRGAAQYF.